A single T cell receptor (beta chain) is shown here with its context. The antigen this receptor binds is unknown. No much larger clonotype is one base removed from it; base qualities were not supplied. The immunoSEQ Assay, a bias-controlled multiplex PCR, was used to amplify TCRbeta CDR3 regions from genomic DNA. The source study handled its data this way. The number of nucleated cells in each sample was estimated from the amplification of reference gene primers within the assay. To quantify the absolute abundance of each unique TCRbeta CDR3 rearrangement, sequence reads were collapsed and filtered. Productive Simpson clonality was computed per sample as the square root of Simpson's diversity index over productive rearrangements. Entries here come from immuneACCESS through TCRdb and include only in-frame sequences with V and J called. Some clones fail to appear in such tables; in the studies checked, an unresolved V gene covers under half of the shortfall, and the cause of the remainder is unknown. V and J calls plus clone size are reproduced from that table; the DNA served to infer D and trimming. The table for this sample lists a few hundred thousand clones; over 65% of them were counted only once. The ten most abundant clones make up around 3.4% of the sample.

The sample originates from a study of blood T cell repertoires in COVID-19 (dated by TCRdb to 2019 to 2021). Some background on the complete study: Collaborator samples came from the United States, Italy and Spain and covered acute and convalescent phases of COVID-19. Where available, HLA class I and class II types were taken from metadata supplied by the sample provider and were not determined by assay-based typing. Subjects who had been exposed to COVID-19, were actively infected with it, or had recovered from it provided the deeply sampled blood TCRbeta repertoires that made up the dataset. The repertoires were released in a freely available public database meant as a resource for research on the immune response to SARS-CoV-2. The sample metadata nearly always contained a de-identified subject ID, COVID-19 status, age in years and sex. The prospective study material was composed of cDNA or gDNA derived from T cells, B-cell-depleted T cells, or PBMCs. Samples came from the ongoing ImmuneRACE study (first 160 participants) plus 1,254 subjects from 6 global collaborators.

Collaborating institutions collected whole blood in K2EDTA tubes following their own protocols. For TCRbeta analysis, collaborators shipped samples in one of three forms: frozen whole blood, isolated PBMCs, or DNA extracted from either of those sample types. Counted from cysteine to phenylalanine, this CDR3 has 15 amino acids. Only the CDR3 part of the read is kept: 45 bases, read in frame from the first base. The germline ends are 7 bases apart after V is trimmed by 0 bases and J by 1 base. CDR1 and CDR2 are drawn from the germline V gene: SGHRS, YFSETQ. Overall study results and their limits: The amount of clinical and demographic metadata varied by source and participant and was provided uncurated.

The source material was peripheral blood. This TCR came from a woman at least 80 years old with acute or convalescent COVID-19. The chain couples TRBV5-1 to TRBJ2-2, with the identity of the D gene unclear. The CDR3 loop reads CASSLAEQNTGELFF. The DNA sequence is TGCGCCAGCAGCTTGGCGGAGCAGAACACCGGGGAGCTGTTTTTT.